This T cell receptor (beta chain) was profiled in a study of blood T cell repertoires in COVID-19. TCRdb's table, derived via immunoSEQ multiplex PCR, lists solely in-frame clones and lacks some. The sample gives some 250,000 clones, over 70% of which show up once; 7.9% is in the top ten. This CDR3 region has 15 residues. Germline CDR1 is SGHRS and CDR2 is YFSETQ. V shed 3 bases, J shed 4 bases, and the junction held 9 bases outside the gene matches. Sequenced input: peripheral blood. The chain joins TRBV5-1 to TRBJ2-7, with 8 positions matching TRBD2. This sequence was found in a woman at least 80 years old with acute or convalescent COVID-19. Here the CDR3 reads CASSSFSGILYEQYF. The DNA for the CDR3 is TGCGCCAGCAGCTCCTTTAGCGGGATACTATACGAGCAGTACTTC.